Below are 21 T cell receptor beta chains sequenced from a single sample in a study of blood T cell repertoires in COVID-19. Generated by immunoSEQ multiplex PCR, the TCRdb table keeps only in-frame clones and is missing some. The sample consists of 75,000 to 85,000 clones, 88% of them appearing once. The sample comprised peripheral blood. These receptors were taken from a human donor in a cohort sampled during active COVID-19.

V usage is TRBV7-2 and J usage is TRBJ2-7; D perhaps matches TRBD1 (6 bases). CDR1 SGHTA and CDR2 FQGNSA come from the germline V gene. V shed 1 base and J shed 7 bases, with 11 bases lying between them. This CDR3 has 13 amino acids. In DNA form, the CDR3 reads TGTGCCAGCAGCTTAGGACAGGCGGAAGAGCAGTACTTC. It codes for CASSLGQAEEQYF.

The chain is built from TRBV18 and TRBJ1-5; D is uncertain. CDR1 is KGHSH, CDR2 LQKENI, per germline. The CDR3 spans 13 residues. V lost 3 bases, J lost 5 bases, and 8 bases lay in between. Here the CDR3 DNA reads TGTGCCAGCTCACCTTCCCCCGATCAGCCCCAGCATTTT. Encoded protein: CASSPSPDQPQHF.

The chain uses TRBV28 and TRBJ2-7; 8 nucleotides match TRBD2. Germline CDR1 MDHEN, CDR2 SYDVKM. V gave up 6 bases and J gave up 0 bases; unmatched junction bases: 19. CDR3 length: 19 amino acids. CDR3 DNA: TGTGCCAGCAGCCCGGTTTTGGGGAGTAGCGGGGTCCTCTCCTACGAGCAGTACTTC. Translating gives CASSPVLGSSGVLSYEQYF.

This rearrangement joins TRBV25-1 to TRBJ2-7, with D maybe TRBD1 (5 bases). Germline CDR1 and CDR2: MGHDK and SYGVNS. Trimming removed 1 base at V and 2 bases at J, with 9 bases between. CDR3 length equals 14 residues. The CDR3 is CASSEFRATYEQYF. CDR3 sequence (DNA): TGTGCCAGCAGTGAATTCAGGGCTACCTACGAGCAGTACTTC.

In its sample, this clone was seen a few times. V gene TRBV18 combines with J gene TRBJ1-5; 7 bases align to TRBD1. V gave up 8 bases and J gave up 4 bases; unmatched junction bases: 5. Per germline, CDR1 KGHSH and CDR2 LQKENI. The CDR3 has 13 residues. The CDR3 DNA reads as TGTGCCAGCACAGACAGGGCTAATCAGCCCCAGCATTTT. Translated, it gives CASTDRANQPQHF.

Only one count was recorded for this clone. The chain carries TRBV7-2 and TRBJ2-7, with a possible D match to TRBD2 (6 bases). The CDR3 extends over 12 amino acids. Germline CDR1 SGHTA, CDR2 FQGNSA. V was pared by 3 bases and J by 7 bases, with 10 bases between. The CDR3 spells CASSFRGGEQYF. As DNA, the CDR3 is TGTGCCAGCAGCTTCCGAGGAGGGGAGCAGTACTTC. The complete variable domain, with remaining parts taken from reference TRBV7-2 and TRBJ2-7, reads GAGVSQSPSNKVTEKGKDVELRCDPISGHTALYWYRQSLGQGLEFLIYFQGNSAPDKSGLPSDRFSAERTGGSVSTLTIQRTQQEDSAVYLCASSFRGGEQYFGPGTRLTVT.

This chain connects TRBV6-5 to TRBJ2-3, with D maybe TRBD2 (7 bases). V shed 7 bases and J shed 13 bases, with 18 bases lying between them. Germline CDR1 is MNHEY and CDR2 is SVGAGI. The CDR3 loop spans 12 amino acids. The DNA of the CDR3 is TGTGCCAGCAAGATACAAAGGGGGGGGGAGTATTTT. Protein product: CASKIQRGGEYF.

The chain recombines TRBV18 with TRBJ2-3, with 8 nucleotides matching TRBD2. CDR1 KGHSH and CDR2 LQKENI come from the germline V gene. After removal of 4 bases from V and 0 bases from J, the junction contained 3 bases not matched to a gene. CDR3 length: 15 residues. In DNA, the CDR3 is TGTGCCAGCTCACTTGCTAGCGGGAGCACAGATACGCAGTATTTT. This translates into CASSLASGSTDTQYF.

The chain has TRBV6-2 or TRBV6-3 and TRBJ1-5; 9 bases map to TRBD1. Germline V lookup: CDR1 MNHEY, CDR2 SVGEGT. V shed 2 bases and J 7 bases; nucleotides not matched to a gene: 9. The CDR3 runs to 16 residues. CDR3 nucleotide sequence: TGTGCCAGCAGTTACCCCCGAACAGGGGGCAGCCAGCCCCAGCATTTT. Its protein is CASSYPRTGGSQPQHF.

The V and J genes are TRBV5-1 and TRBJ2-7; 7 nucleotides match TRBD1. CDR3 length: 13 amino acids. Germline V lookup: CDR1 SGHRS, CDR2 YFSETQ. With 4 bases clipped from V and 3 bases from J, the junction kept 4 bases outside the gene matches. The CDR3 nucleotides read TGCGCCAGCAGCGCCGGGACAGACTACGAGCAGTACTTC. Its translation: CASSAGTDYEQYF.

The chain combines TRBV30 with TRBJ2-3, with D tentatively TRBD1 (8 bases). CDR1 GTSNPN and CDR2 SVGIG come from the germline V gene (reference sequence). The V end lost 4 bases, the J end lost 6 bases, and 17 bases lay between the germline ends. There are 14 residues in the CDR3. CDR3 protein: CAWTTDRGGDTQYF. Here the CDR3 DNA reads TGTGCCTGGACCACTGACAGGGGAGGGGATACGCAGTATTTT.

The rearrangement links TRBV18 to TRBJ2-2; the D is unclear. With 3 bases removed from V and 5 bases from J, the gap between germline ends came to 7 bases. The CDR3 contains 13 residues. In germline, CDR1 is KGHSH, CDR2 LQKENI. This CDR3 is CASSPLRTGELFF. The CDR3 DNA reads as TGTGCCAGCTCACCCTTGAGGACCGGGGAGCTGTTTTTT. The whole variable domain, remainder taken from reference TRBV18 and TRBJ2-2, is NAGVMQNPRHLVRRRGQEARLRCSPMKGHSHVYWYRQLPEEGLKFMVYLQKENIIDESGMPKERFSAEFPKEGPSILRIQQVVRGDSAAYFCASSPLRTGELFFGEGSRLTVL.

CDR3 loop: CACSRGGTPYEQYF. As DNA, the CDR3 is TGTGCCTGTAGTCGCGGGGGGACGCCCTACGAGCAGTACTTC. The chain links TRBV30 to TRBJ2-7; 8 bases fit TRBD2. The V gene's germline CDR1 is GTSNPN and CDR2 SVGIG (reference sequence). The CDR3 loop spans 14 amino acids. Unmatched junction bases numbered 9, after V lost 6 bases and J lost 2 bases.

This chain connects TRBV4-1 to TRBJ2-3; 8 bases align to TRBD2. Germline trimming cut 2 bases from V and 5 bases from J; bases unmatched to any gene: 15. The germline V gene has CDR1 MGHRA and CDR2 YSYEKL. The CDR3 runs 18 residues. CDR3 sequence: CASSQLTQRGAGVDTQYF. CDR3 DNA: TGCGCCAGCAGCCAACTGACCCAAAGGGGAGCGGGAGTAGATACGCAGTATTTT.

The chain's CDR3 is CASINRVGTQYF. DNA of the CDR3: TGTGCCAGCATAAACAGGGTCGGGACCCAGTACTTC. The chain is built from TRBV27 and TRBJ2-5; tentative D call: TRBD1 (6 bases). Germline loops: CDR1 MNHEY, CDR2 SMNVEV (reference sequence). The V end was cut by 7 bases, the J end by 7 bases, with 13 bases between. This CDR3 is 12 amino acids long.

This rearrangement joins TRBV7-2 to TRBJ1-4, with TRBD1 matching over 7 bases. The junction had 9 bases not matched to a gene; V was cut back by 6 bases and J by 2 bases. The germline gives CDR1 SGHTA, CDR2 FQGNSA. CDR3 length: 16 residues. CDR3 DNA sequence: TGTGCCAGCAGTTTTCACAGGGGTGGCACTAATGAAAAACTGTTTTTT. Protein sequence: CASSFHRGGTNEKLFF.

The chain carries TRBV7-2 and TRBJ2-1; 11 positions match TRBD2. V lost 2 bases and J lost 7; bases outside the gene matches: 10. Per the germline V gene, CDR1 is SGHTA and CDR2 is FQGNSA. The CDR3 loop spans 17 amino acids. CDR3 in DNA: TGTGCCAGCAGCTTACTGTTAACTAGCGGGAGTTGGAATGAGCAGTTCTTC. It encodes CASSLLLTSGSWNEQFF.

In nucleotides, the CDR3 is TGTGCCAGCAGCTTTGGCAACTCATCGAGGGATGAGCAGTTCTTC. This translates into CASSFGNSSRDEQFF. V usage is TRBV11-3 and J usage is TRBJ2-1; TRBD2 is a possible D gene (5 bases). This CDR3 has 15 amino acids. Germline assignment: CDR1 SGHNT and CDR2 YENEEA. V shed 3 bases and J shed 8 bases, with 17 bases lying between them.

The V and J genes are TRBV12-3 or TRBV12-4 and TRBJ1-2, with TRBD1 as a possible D gene (5 bases). The length of the CDR3 is 12 residues. V was pared by 6 bases and J by 5 bases, with 10 bases between. The CDR3: CASRRGGYGYTF. In DNA, the CDR3 is TGTGCCAGCAGAAGGGGAGGTTATGGCTACACCTTC.

V is TRBV27 and J is TRBJ2-3, with 13 bases fitting TRBD2. Germline trimming cut 6 bases from V and 6 bases from J; bases unmatched to any gene: 3. From germline, CDR1 is MNHEY and CDR2 SMNVEV (reference sequence). This CDR3 is 14 amino acids long. CDR3 sequence (DNA): TGTGCCAGCAGGACTAGCGGGGGGTCCGATACGCAGTATTTT. Protein: CASRTSGGSDTQYF.

In nucleotides, the CDR3 is TGTGCCAGCAGCCCGGGACAGGGGGTAAGGACTGAAGCTTTCTTT. This codes for CASSPGQGVRTEAFF. The V and J genes are TRBV5-4 and TRBJ1-1, with 11 bases fitting TRBD1. Germline V gene data show CDR1 as SGHNT and CDR2 as YYREEE (reference sequence). The CDR3 loop spans 15 amino acids. With V trimmed by 4 bases and J by 5 bases, 7 bases remained unmatched. The full variable domain, its missing parts supplied by reference TRBV5-4 and TRBJ1-1, is ETGVTQSPTHLIKTRGQQVTLRCSSQSGHNTVSWYQQALGQGPQFIFQYYREEENGRGNFPPRFSGLQFPNYSSELNVNALELDDSALYLCASSPGQGVRTEAFFGQGTRLTVV.